These 23 T cell receptor beta chains were all obtained from the same sample, sequenced in a study of CXCR3-negative and CXCR3-positive naive CD8 T cells. Notes on the study in general: For CXCR3-positive naive cells, TRB CDR3s were more hydrophobic than those of CXCR3-negative naive cells.

These receptors lack a known antigen. Libraries of TRB cDNA were made by 5' RACE and carried UMIs. TCRdb reprocessed the 5' RACE reads and keeps a single row for each CDR3 protein, giving no DNA. The sample has roughly 59,000 distinct CDR3 sequences, and its top ten clones hold around 0.7%. The sequenced sample was naive CXCR3+ CD8+ T cells from blood. Regarding subset: CD45RO-CCR7+CD27+CD95- naive CD8+ T cells expressing CXCR3 (TNR3+). These receptors originate from a human donor in good health. Some clones in this sample may be carry-over from other donors' samples.

The V call is TRBV5-1, the J call TRBJ2-7; there is no DNA to check the TCRdb D call of TRBD2. The CDR3 length is 17 residues. CDR1 SGHRS and CDR2 YFSETQ come from the germline V gene. The CDR3 reads CASSLEATTGLSYEQYF.

The chain uses TRBV12-3 or TRBV12-4 and TRBJ1-2. The CDR3 has 14 amino acids. The CDR3 here is CASSAEWENYGYTF.

The chain carries TRBV6-4 and TRBJ2-1. Germline values: CDR1 MRHNA, CDR2 SNTAGT. The CDR3 runs to 13 residues. The CDR3 region is CASSDSVWSEQFF.

This chain joins TRBV29-1 and TRBJ1-2; the TCRdb D gene call, TRBD1, has no DNA to confirm it. This CDR3 has 15 amino acids. Germline V CDR1 and CDR2: SQVTM, ANQGSEA. The CDR3 loop is CSDYSAGGDNYGYTF.

This CDR3 reads CASSQRRSWDDGYTF. The V and J genes are TRBV14 and TRBJ1-2. This CDR3 has 15 amino acids. Germline lookup yields CDR1 SGHDN and CDR2 FVKESK.

V gene TRBV29-1 combines with J gene TRBJ2-2; TCRdb picks TRBD1, but there is no DNA to check that call. This CDR3 has 14 residues. Germline V lookup: CDR1 SQVTM, CDR2 ANQGSEA. The CDR3 loop is CSVEPGQDTGELFF.

The J gene is TRBJ2-7, the V gene TRBV29-1. This CDR3 is 12 amino acids long. The germline gives CDR1 SQVTM, CDR2 ANQGSEA. CDR3 protein: CSVTRSSYEQYF.

The gene calls are TRBV7-2 and TRBJ2-1; there is no DNA to check the TCRdb D call of TRBD1. The germline V gene encodes CDR1 SGHTA and CDR2 FQGNSA. The CDR3 sequence is 14 residues long. The chain's CDR3 is CASPSGAGDNEQFF.

The rearrangement uses TRBV20-1 and TRBJ2-3. Germline CDR1 is DFQATT and CDR2 is SNEGSKA (reference sequence). This CDR3 region has 11 residues. CDR3 sequence reads: CSAGSTDTQYF.

This chain joins TRBV10-3 and TRBJ2-7; the D gene TCRdb calls, TRBD1, cannot be checked with no DNA. This CDR3 region has 13 residues. In germline, CDR1 is ENHRY, CDR2 SYGVKD. CDR3 residues: CAIGQGGTYEQYF.

J is TRBJ2-1 and V is TRBV29-1. The CDR3 has 13 amino acids. Germline CDR1 and CDR2: SQVTM and ANQGSEA. The CDR3 spells CSVDGELFNEQFF.

This sequence joins TRBV6-6 and TRBJ1-1; TCRdb's assignment of TRBD1 cannot be checked, as there is no DNA. Germline V lookup: CDR1 MNHNY, CDR2 SVGAGI (reference sequence). The CDR3 is 15 residues long. CDR3 protein: CASSLNQGAGTEAFF.

The chain joins TRBV29-1 to TRBJ2-7; without DNA, the TCRdb call of TRBD2 cannot be checked. Germline loops: CDR1 SQVTM, CDR2 ANQGSEA. The CDR3 consists of 15 residues. The CDR3 sequence: CSVETPPEPMREQYF.

V gene TRBV6-5 combines with J gene TRBJ1-4; with no DNA, the TCRdb D assignment of TRBD1 cannot be verified. CDR3 size: 17 residues. CDR1 is MNHEY and CDR2 is SVGAGI in the germline V gene. CDR3: CASSYFFTGQGAEKLFF.

The chain recombines TRBV7-9 with TRBJ1-1. The germline gives CDR1 SEHNR, CDR2 FQNEAQ (reference sequence). This CDR3 is built from 18 residues. Here the CDR3 reads CASSLVGRDKIGETEAFF.

The J gene is TRBJ2-7, the V gene TRBV5-1; TCRdb's D call of TRBD1 is untestable without DNA. The CDR3 consists of 12 residues. The V gene's germline CDR1 is SGHRS and CDR2 YFSETQ. CDR3 residues: CASSFGRGEQYF.

V is TRBV5-1 and J is TRBJ1-1. Germline CDR1 reads SGHRS; CDR2 reads YFSETQ. The CDR3 has 12 amino acids. The CDR3 is CASRGGDTEAFF.

The genes are TRBV4-3 and TRBJ1-2. Germline V lookup: CDR1 LGHNA, CDR2 YSLEER. The CDR3 totals 13 residues. Here the CDR3 reads CASSQGTAYGYTF.

The CDR3 is CASSLRTGNGLDIQYF. V gene TRBV28 combines with J gene TRBJ2-4; there is no DNA to check the TCRdb D call of TRBD1. This CDR3 spans 16 amino acids. Germline CDR1 is MDHEN and CDR2 is SYDVKM.

The V gene is TRBV29-1, the J gene TRBJ2-3. This CDR3 is 11 amino acids long. Germline V gene sequence: CDR1 SQVTM, CDR2 ANQGSEA. CDR3 sequence: CSVEEASWQVF.

The CDR3 protein is CASSQSPGANYGYTF. This sequence joins TRBV5-1 and TRBJ1-2; TCRdb calls TRBD1, which cannot be checked without DNA. Germline lookup yields CDR1 SGHRS and CDR2 YFSETQ. The CDR3 contains 15 residues.

The chain uses TRBV11-2 and TRBJ2-5; TCRdb designates TRBD2, a call that cannot be tested without DNA. The CDR3 totals 18 residues. Germline values: CDR1 SGHAT, CDR2 FQNNGV. CDR3 sequence: CASSLNLPAGGAFETQYF. Complete variable domain (other parts from reference TRBV11-2 and TRBJ2-5): EAGVAQSPRYKIIEKRQSVAFWCNPISGHATLYWYQQILGQGPKLLIQFQNNGVVDDSQLPKDRFSAERLKGVDSTLKIQPAKLEDSAVYLCASSLNLPAGGAFETQYFGPGTRLLVL.

This sequence joins TRBV7-6 and TRBJ2-3; TCRdb's D call, TRBD2, is unchecked because there is no DNA. The germline CDR1 and CDR2 sequences are SGHVS and FNYEAQ. There are 23 residues in the CDR3. The CDR3: CASSLAPRYDKRGGQVHTDTQYF.